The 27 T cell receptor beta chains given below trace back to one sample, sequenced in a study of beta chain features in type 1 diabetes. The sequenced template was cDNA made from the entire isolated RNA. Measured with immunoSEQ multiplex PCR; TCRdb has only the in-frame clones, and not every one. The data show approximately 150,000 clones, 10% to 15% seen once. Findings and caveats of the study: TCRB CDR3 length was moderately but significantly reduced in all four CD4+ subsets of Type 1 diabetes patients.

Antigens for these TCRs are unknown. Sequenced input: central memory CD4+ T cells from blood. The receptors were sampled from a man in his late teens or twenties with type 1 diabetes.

CDR3 nucleotide sequence: TGTGCCAGCACCCCGGCGGGGACTAGCGGGTTTACGCAGTATTTT. Translated, it gives CASTPAGTSGFTQYF. The chain joins TRBV6-5 to TRBJ2-3; 12 bases are a match to TRBD2. Germline V gene data show CDR1 as MNHEY and CDR2 as SVGAGI. With 7 bases clipped from V and 8 bases from J, the junction kept 10 bases outside the gene matches. The CDR3 consists of 15 residues.

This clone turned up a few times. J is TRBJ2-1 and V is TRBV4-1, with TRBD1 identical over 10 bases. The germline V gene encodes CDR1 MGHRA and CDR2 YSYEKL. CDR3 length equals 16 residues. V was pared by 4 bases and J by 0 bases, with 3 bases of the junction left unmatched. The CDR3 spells CASSPGQGFSYNEQFF. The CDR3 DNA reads TGCGCCAGCAGCCCGGGACAGGGGTTCTCCTACAATGAGCAGTTCTTC.

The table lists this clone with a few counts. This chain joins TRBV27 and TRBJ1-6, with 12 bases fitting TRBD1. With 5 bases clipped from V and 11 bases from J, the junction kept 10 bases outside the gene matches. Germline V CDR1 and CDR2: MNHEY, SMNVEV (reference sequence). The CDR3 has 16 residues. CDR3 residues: CASSTGTGGGSTPLHF. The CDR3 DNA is TGTGCCAGCAGTACGGGGACAGGGGGCGGTTCGACACCCCTCCACTTT.

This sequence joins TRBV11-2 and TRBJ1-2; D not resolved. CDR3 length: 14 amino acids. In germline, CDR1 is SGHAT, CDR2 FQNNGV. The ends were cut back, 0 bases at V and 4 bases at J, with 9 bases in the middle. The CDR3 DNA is TGTGCCAGCAGCTTAGATTCGCAGGTCTATGGCTACACCTTC. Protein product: CASSLDSQVYGYTF.

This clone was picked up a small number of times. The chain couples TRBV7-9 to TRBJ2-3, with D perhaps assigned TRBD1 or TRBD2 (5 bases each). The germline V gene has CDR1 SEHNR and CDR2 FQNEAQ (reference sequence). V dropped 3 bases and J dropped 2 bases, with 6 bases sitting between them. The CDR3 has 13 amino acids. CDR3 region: CASSFGTTDTQYF. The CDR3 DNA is TGTGCCAGCAGCTTCGGGACCACAGATACGCAGTATTTT.

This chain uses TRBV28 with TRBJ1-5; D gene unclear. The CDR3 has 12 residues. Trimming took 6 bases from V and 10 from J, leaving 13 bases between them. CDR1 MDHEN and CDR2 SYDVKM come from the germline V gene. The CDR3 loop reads CASRVLLEPQHF. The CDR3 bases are TGTGCCAGCAGGGTTTTACTGGAACCCCAGCATTTT.

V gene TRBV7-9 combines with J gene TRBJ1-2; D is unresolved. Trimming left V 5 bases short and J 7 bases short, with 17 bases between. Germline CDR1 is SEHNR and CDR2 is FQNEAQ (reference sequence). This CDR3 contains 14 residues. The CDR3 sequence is CASSPTGPGGGYTF. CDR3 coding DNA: TGTGCCAGCAGCCCGACCGGACCGGGCGGTGGCTACACCTTC.

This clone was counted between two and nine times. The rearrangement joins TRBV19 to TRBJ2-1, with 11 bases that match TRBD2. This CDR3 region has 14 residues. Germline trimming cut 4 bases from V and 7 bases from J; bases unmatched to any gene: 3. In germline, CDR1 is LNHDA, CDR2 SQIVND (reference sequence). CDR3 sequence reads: CASSTTSGANEQFF. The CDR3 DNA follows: TGTGCCAGTAGTACGACTAGCGGGGCTAATGAGCAGTTCTTC.

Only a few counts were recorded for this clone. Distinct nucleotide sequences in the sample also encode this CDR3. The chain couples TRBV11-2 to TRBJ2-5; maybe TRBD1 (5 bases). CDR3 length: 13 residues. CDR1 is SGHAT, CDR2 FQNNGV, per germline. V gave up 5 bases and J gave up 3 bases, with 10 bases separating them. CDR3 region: CASSPGQEETQYF. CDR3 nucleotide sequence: TGTGCCAGCAGCCCCGGACAAGAAGAGACCCAGTACTTC.

The CDR3 here is CASSVGENTEAFF. In DNA form, the CDR3 reads TGTGCCAGCAGCGTAGGGGAGAACACTGAAGCTTTCTTT. The chain couples TRBV9 to TRBJ1-1; no firm D call. Between the trimmed V and J ends, which lost 0 bases and 1 base, there was a span of 4 bases. The CDR3 has 13 residues. Per the germline V gene, CDR1 is SGDLS and CDR2 is YYNGEE.

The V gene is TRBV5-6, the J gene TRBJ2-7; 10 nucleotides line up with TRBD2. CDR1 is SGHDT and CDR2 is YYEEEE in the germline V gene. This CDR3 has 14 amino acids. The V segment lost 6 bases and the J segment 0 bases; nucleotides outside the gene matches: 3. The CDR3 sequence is CASKLAGSSYEQYF. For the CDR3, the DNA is TGTGCCAGCAAACTAGCGGGGAGCTCCTACGAGCAGTACTTC.

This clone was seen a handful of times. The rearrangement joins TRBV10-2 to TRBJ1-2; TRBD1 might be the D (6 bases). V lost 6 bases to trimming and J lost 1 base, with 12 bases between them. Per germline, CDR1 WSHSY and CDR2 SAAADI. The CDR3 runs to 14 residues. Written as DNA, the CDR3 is TGCGCCAGCAGAAGGACAGCTGATAACTATGGCTACACCTTC. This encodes CASRRTADNYGYTF.

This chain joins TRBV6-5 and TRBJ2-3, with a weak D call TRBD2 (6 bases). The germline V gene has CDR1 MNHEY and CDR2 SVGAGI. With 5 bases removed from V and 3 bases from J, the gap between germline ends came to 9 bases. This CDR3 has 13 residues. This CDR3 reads CASSEEGTDTQYF. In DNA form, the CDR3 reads TGTGCCAGCAGTGAGGAGGGGACAGATACGCAGTATTTT.

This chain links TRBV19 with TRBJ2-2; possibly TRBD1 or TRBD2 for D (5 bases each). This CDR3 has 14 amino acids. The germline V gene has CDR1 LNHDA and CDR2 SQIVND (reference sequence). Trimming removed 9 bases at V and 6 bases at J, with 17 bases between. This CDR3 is CASHRGSTPGELFF. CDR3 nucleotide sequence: TGTGCCAGCCACCGGGGCAGTACCCCCGGGGAGCTGTTTTTT.

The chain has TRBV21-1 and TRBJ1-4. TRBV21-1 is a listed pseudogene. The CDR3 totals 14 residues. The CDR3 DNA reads TGTGCCAGCACCCCGGGAGGGGATGATGAAAAACTGTTTTTT. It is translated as CASTPGGDDEKLFF.

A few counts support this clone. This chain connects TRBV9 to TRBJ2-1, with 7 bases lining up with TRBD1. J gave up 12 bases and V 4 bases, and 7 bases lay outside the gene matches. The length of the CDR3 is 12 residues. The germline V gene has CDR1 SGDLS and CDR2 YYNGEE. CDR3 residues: CASSLRGPGQFF. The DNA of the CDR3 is TGTGCCAGCAGCCTTAGGGGGCCAGGGCAGTTCTTC.

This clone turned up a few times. Written as DNA, the CDR3 is TGTGCCAGCAGTGACCGGGGGAGCAATCAGCCCCAGCATTTT. Encoded protein: CASSDRGSNQPQHF. The rearrangement joins TRBV6-1 to TRBJ1-5; D is possibly TRBD1 (5 bases). Germline V gene lookup returns CDR1 MNHNS and CDR2 SASEGT. The CDR3 has 14 amino acids. Deletions cut 3 bases from V and 1 base from J, with 7 bases between.

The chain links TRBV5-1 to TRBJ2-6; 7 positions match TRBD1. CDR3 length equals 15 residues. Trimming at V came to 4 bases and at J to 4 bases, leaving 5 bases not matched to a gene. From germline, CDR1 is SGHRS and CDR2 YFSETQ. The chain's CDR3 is CASSATGVGANVLTF. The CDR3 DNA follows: TGCGCCAGCAGCGCAACAGGGGTGGGGGCCAACGTCCTGACTTTC.

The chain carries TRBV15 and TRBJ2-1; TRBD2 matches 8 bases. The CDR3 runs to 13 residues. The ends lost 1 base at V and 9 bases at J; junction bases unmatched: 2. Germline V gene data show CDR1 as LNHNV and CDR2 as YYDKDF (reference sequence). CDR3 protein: CATSRAGGGEQFF. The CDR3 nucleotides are TGTGCCACCAGCAGAGCCGGGGGGGGTGAGCAGTTCTTC.

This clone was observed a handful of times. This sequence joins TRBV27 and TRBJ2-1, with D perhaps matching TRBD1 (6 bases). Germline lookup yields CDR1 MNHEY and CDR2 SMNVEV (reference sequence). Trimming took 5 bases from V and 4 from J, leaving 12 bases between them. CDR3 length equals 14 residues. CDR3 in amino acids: CASSKVDSYNEQFF. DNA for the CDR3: TGTGCCAGCAGTAAGGTGGACAGTTACAATGAGCAGTTCTTC.

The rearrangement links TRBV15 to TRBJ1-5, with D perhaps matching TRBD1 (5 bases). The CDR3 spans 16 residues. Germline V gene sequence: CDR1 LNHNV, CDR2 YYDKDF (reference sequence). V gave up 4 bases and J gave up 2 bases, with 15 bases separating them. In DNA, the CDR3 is TGTGCCACCAGCATGACCGGGGGAATGGGCAATCAGCCCCAGCATTTT. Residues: CATSMTGGMGNQPQHF.

The CDR3 sequence is CASSIWTSIETQYF. CDR3 DNA: TGTGCCAGCAGCATATGGACTAGCATTGAGACCCAGTACTTC. The chain links TRBV7-8 to TRBJ2-5, with 8 bases identical to TRBD2. Trimming cost V 5 bases and J 5 bases; bases outside gene matches: 7. The CDR3 extends over 14 amino acids. Germline CDR1 SGHVS, CDR2 FQNEAQ.

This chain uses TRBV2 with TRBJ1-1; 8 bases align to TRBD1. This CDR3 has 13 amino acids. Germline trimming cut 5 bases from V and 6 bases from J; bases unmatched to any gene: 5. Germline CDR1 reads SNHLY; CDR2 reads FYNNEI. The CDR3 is CASSRLDRAEAFF. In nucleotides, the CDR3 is TGTGCCAGCAGTCGTTTGGACAGGGCTGAAGCTTTCTTT.

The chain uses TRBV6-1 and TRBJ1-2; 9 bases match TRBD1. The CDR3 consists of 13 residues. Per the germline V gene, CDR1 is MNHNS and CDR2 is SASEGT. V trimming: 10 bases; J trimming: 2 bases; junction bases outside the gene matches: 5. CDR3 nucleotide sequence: TGTGCCATCGGACAGGGGCGGAACTATGGCTACACCTTC. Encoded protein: CAIGQGRNYGYTF.

CDR3 in DNA: TGTGCCAGCAGCCCTGAGGGGGCTACCGGGGGAGAGACCCAGTACTTC. Amino acids: CASSPEGATGGETQYF. This chain uses TRBV9 with TRBJ2-5; D possibly corresponds to TRBD1 (7 bases). The ends were cut back, 4 bases at V and 4 bases at J, with 20 bases in the middle. The V gene's germline CDR1 is SGDLS and CDR2 YYNGEE. The CDR3 is 16 residues long.

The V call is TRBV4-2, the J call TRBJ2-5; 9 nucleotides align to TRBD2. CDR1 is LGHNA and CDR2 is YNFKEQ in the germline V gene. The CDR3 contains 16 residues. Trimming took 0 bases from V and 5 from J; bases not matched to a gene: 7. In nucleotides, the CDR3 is TGTGCCAGCAGCCAAGAGGAGCGGGGGGTTGCTGAGACCCAGTACTTC. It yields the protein CASSQEERGVAETQYF.

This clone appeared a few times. CDR3 amino acids: CSTLGGGRETQYF. The CDR3 nucleotides are TGCAGCACCCTTGGCGGGGGGCGGGAGACCCAGTACTTC. The rearrangement uses TRBV29-1 and TRBJ2-5, with 8 bases identical to TRBD2. The CDR3 consists of 13 residues. The trim removed 8 bases at V and 5 bases at J, leaving 10 bases unmatched. Germline loops: CDR1 SQVTM, CDR2 ANQGSEA.